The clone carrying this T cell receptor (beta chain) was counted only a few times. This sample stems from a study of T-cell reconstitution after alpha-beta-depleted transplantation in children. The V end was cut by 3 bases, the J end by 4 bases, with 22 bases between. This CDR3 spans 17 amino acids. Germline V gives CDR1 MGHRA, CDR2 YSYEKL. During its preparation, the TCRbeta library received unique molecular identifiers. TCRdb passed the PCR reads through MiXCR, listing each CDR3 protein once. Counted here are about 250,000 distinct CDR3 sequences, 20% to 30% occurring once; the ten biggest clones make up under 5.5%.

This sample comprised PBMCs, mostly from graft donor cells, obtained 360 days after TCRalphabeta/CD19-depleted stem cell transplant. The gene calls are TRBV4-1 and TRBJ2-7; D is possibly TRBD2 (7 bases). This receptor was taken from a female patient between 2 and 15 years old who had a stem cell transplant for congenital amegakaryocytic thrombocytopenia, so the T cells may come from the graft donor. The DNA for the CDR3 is TGCGCCAGCAGCCACCAAGGACTGGGAGGGGGGTTTTACGAGCAGTACTTC. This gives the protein CASSHQGLGGGFYEQYF.